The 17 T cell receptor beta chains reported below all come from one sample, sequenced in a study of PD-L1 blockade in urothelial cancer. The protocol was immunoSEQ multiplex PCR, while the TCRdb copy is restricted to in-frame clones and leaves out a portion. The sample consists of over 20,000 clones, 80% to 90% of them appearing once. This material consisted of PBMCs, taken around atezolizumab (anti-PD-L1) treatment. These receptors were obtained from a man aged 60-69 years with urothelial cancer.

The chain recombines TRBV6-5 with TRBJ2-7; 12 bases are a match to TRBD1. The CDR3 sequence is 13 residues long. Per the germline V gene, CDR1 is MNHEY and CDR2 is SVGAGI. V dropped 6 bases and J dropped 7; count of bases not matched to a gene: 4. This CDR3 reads CASRWDRGREQYF. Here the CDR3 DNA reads TGTGCCAGCAGGTGGGACAGGGGGCGTGAGCAGTACTTC.

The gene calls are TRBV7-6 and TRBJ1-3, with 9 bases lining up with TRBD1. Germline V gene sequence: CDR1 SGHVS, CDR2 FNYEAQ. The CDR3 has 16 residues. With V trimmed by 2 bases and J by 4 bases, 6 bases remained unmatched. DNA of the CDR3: TGTGCCAGCAGCTTAATGGGACAGGGAACGGGAAACACCATATATTTT. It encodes CASSLMGQGTGNTIYF.

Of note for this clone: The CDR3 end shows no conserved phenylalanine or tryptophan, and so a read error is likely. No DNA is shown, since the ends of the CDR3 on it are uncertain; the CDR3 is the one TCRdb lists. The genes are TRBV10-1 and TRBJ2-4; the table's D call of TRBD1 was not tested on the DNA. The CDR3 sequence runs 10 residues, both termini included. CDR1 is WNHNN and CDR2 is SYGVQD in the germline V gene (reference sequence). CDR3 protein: CASSERRGLS.

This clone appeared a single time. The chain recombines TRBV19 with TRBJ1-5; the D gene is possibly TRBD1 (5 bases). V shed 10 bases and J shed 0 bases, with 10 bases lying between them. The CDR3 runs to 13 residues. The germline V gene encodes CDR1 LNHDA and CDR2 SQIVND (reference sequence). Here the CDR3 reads CATKDSSNQPQHF. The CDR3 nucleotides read TGTGCCACCAAAGACAGTAGCAATCAGCCCCAGCATTTT.

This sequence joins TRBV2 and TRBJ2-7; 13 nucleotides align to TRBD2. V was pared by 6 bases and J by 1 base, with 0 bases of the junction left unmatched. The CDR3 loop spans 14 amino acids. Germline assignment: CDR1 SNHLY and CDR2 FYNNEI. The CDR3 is CASRGLAGSYEQYF. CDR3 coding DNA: TGTGCCAGCAGGGGACTAGCGGGATCCTACGAGCAGTACTTC.

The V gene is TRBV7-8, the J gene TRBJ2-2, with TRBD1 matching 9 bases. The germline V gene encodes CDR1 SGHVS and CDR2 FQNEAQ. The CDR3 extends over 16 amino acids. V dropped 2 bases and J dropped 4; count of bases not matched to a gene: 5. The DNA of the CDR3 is TGTGCCAGCAGCTTAATACAGGGGGCCCGCACCGGGGAGCTGTTTTTT. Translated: CASSLIQGARTGELFF.

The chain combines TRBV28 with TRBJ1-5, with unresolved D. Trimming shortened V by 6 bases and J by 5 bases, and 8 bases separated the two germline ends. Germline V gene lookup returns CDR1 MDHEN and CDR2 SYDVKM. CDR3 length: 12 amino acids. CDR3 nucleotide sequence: TGTGCCAGCAGCTTGGAGGATCAGCCCCAGCATTTT. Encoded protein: CASSLEDQPQHF.

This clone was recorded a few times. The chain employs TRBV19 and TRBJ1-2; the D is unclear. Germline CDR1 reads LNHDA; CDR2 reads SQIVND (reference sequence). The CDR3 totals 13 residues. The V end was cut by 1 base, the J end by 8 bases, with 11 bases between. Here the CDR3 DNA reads TGTGCCAGTAGTATAGTCCCATCGGGAGGCTACACCTTC. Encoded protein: CASSIVPSGGYTF.

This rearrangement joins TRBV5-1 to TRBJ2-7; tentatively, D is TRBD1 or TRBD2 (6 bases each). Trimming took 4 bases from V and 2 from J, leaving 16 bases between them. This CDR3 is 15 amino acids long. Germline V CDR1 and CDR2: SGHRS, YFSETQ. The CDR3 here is CASSLEGVSTYEQYF. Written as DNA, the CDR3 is TGCGCCAGCAGCCTGGAGGGGGTTTCAACCTACGAGCAGTACTTC.

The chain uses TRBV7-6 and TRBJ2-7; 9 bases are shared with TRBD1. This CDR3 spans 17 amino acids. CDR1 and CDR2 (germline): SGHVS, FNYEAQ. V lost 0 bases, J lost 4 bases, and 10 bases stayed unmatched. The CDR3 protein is CASSLASPGQGPYEQYF. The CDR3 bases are TGTGCCAGCAGCTTAGCCTCTCCGGGACAGGGTCCTTACGAGCAGTACTTC.

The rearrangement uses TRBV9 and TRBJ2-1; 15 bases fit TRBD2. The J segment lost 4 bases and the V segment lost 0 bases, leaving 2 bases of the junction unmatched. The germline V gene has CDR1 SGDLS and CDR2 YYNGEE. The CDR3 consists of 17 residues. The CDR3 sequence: CASSVGTSGRGYNEQFF. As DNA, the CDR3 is TGTGCCAGCAGCGTAGGGACTAGCGGGAGGGGGTACAATGAGCAGTTCTTC.

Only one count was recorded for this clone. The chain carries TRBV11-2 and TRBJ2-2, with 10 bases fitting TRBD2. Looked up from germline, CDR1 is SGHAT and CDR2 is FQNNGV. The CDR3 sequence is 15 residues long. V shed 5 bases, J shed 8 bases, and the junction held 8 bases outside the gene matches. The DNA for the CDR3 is TGTGCCAGCAGCAAGGAGCGGGAGGGCCAGGGGGAGCTGTTTTTT. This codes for CASSKEREGQGELFF.

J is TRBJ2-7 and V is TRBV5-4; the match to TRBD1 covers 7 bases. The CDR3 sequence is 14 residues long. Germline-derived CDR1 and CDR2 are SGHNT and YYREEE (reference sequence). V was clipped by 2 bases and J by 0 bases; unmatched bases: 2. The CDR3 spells CASSLRDSSYEQYF. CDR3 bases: TGTGCCAGCAGCTTACGGGACAGCTCCTACGAGCAGTACTTC.

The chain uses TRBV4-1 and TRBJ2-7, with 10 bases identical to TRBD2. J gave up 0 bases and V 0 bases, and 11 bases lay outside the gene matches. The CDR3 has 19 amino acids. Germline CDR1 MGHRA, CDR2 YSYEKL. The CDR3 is CASSQEDPYGLAASYEQYF. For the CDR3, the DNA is TGCGCCAGCAGCCAAGAAGATCCCTACGGACTAGCGGCCTCCTACGAGCAGTACTTC.

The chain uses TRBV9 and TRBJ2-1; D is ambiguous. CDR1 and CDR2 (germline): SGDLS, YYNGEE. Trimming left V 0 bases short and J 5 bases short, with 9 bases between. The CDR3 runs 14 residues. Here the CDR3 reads CASSVEVRNNEQFF. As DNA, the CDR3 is TGTGCCAGCAGCGTAGAGGTCAGGAACAATGAGCAGTTCTTC.

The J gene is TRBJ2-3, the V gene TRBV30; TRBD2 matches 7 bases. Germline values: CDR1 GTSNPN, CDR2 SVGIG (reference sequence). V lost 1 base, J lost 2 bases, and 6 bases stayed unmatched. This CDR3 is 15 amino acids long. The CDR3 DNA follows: TGTGCCTGGAGTGGGGCTAGCGGCTACACAGATACGCAGTATTTT. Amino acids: CAWSGASGYTDTQYF.

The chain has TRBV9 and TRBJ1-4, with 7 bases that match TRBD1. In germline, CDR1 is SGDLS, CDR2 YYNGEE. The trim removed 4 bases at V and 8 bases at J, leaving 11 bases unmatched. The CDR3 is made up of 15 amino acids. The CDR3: CASSFRTGEGEKLFF. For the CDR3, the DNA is TGTGCCAGCAGCTTCCGGACAGGAGAGGGGGAAAAACTGTTTTTT.